The clone carrying this T cell receptor (beta chain) was seen only a few times. Antigen: not known. The CDR3 spans 14 residues. V was shortened by 1 base and J by 1 base, with 7 bases between the two germline ends. The study sequenced TCR beta in blood CD8+ and CD4+ T cells. The RNA input was about 0.5 to 1 ug, and it was reverse transcribed with random hexamers. A multiplex approach, immunoSEQ multiplex PCR, amplified TCR beta CDR3 across 54 Vbeta and 13 Jbeta. Via MiXCR, TCRdb re-called the immunoSEQ multiplex PCR reads, giving one row per CDR3 protein. The table includes around 150,000 distinct CDR3 sequences, 85% to 95% detected once. These data come from a study of CD8 T cells in Susac syndrome. Regarding the study as a whole: A relatively small number of individuals underwent TCR sequencing and HLA analysis.

The sequenced sample was CD4+ T cells from PBMCs. This sequence was found in a human donor with multiple sclerosis. The chain combines TRBV12-3 or TRBV12-4 with TRBJ2-5; no clear D gene. CDR3 DNA sequence: TGTGCCAGCAGTTTAGGTGGTAGCCAAGAGACCCAGTACTTC. Its protein product is CASSLGGSQETQYF.